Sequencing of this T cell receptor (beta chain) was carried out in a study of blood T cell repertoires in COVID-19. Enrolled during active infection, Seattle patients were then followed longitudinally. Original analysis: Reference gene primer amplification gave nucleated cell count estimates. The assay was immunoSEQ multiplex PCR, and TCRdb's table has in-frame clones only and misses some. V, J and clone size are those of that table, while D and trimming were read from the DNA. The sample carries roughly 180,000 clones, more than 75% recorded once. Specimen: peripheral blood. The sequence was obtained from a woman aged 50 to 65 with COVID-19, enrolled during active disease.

The CDR3 DNA reads as TGTGCCAGCAGCTTGGGACAGGAGAACACTGAAGCTTTCTTT. Its protein product is CASSLGQENTEAFF. V usage is TRBV5-4 and J usage is TRBJ1-1, with D perhaps TRBD1 (6 bases). This CDR3 has 14 residues. The V gene's germline CDR1 is SGHNT and CDR2 YYREEE (reference sequence). Trimming cost V 0 bases and J 1 base, with 7 bases left between them.